This TCR beta chain was retrieved from a study of CD8 T cells in ankylosing spondylitis. Overall study results and limits: Matched synovial fluid from ankylosing spondylitis patients was reported to be enriched for disease-linked clones. Disease-linked clones bore a CD8+ phenotype, appearing relatively rarely in peripheral blood. A motif in TCR beta, a set of eight highly homologous variants, appeared characteristic of ankylosing spondylitis blood.

Comments on this clonotype: Its antigen is unknown.

Quantitative 5'-RACE with molecular barcodes produced the TCR beta libraries. From the 5' RACE reads, TCRdb called clonotypes with MiXCR, one entry per CDR3 protein. The data contain about 89,000 distinct CDR3 sequences, under 30% of them singletons. This receptor was identified in a male donor with ankylosing spondylitis or in good health (not recorded which). Source material: blood, either unsorted or a sorted T cell fraction (not recorded which).

The CDR3 region has the DNA TGTGCCAGCAGCCCTCGAGGGGGTCCTAACTATGGCTACACCTTC. It encodes CASSPRGGPNYGYTF. The V call is TRBV9, the J call TRBJ1-2, with TRBD1 as a possible D gene (6 bases). This CDR3 is built from 15 residues. Germline V gene sequence: CDR1 SGDLS, CDR2 YYNGEE. The V end was cut by 4 bases, the J end by 0 bases, with 13 bases between.